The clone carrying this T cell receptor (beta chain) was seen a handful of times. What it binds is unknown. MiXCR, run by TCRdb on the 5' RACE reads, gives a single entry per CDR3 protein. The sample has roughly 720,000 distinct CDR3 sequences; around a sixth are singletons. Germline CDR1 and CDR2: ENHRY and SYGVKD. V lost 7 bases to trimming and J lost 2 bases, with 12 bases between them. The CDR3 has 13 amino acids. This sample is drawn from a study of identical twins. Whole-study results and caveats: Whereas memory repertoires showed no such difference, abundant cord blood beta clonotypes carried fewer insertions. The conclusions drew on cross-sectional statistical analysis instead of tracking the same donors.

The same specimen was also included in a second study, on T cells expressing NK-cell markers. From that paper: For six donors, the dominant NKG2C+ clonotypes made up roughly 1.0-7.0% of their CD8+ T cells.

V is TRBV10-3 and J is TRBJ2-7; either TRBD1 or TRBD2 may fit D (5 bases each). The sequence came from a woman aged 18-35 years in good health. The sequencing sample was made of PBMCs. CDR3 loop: CAIMGDGTYEQYF. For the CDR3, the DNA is TGTGCCATCATGGGGGACGGAACCTACGAGCAGTACTTC.